Below are 20 T cell receptor beta chains sequenced from a single sample in a study of vaccination effects on CD4 cells after COVID-19. The culture ran for roughly 10 days before CD4+ T cells were isolated. The participants, recipients of two vaccine doses, got either BNT162b2 or mRNA-1273. The table came from immunoSEQ multiplex PCR; TCRdb's copy has only in-frame clones and leaves some out. The table shows around 47,000 clones, with 72% occurring only once. For these receptors, no antigen is known. The sample was CD4+ T cells from PBMCs cultured without peptide, taken after COVID-19 vaccination. The receptor source for this set is a human donor who received a COVID-19 vaccine.

Comments on this clone: The sample carries other DNA sequences with the same CDR3. This sequence joins TRBV14 and TRBJ1-6; D may be TRBD1 (6 bases). CDR1 SGHDN and CDR2 FVKESK come from the germline V gene. The CDR3 covers 14 residues. Trimming took 2 bases from V and 6 from J, leaving 8 bases between them. CDR3 loop: CASSQTGRNSPLHF. In DNA form, the CDR3 reads TGTGCCAGCAGCCAAACAGGGCGTAATTCACCCCTCCACTTT.

The rearrangement uses TRBV10-2 and TRBJ2-7; 10 positions match TRBD2. Trimming took 7 bases from V and 3 from J; bases not matched to a gene: 6. CDR3 length equals 14 residues. Germline-derived CDR1 and CDR2 are WSHSY and SAAADI. CDR3 protein: CASIPSGSSYEQYF. The CDR3 coding sequence is TGCGCCAGCATTCCTAGCGGGAGCAGCTACGAGCAGTACTTC.

The gene calls are TRBV9 and TRBJ2-3; possible D gene TRBD2, 6 bases. Trimming removed 0 bases at V and 1 base at J, with 9 bases between. Germline V CDR1 and CDR2: SGDLS, YYNGEE. This CDR3 region has 15 residues. CDR3 residues: CASSVAGVGTDTQYF. DNA for the CDR3: TGTGCCAGCAGCGTAGCGGGAGTTGGCACAGATACGCAGTATTTT.

Worth noting for this clone: The same CDR3 also results from other DNA sequences found in this sample. V is TRBV15 and J is TRBJ2-3; D gene unclear. CDR1 LNHNV and CDR2 YYDKDF come from the germline V gene (reference sequence). The CDR3 covers 12 residues. Between the trimmed V and J ends, which lost 3 bases and 2 bases, there was a span of 3 bases. The CDR3 is CATSRDTDTQYF. The CDR3 nucleotides read TGTGCCACCAGCAGGGACACAGATACGCAGTATTTT.

V and J are TRBV6-5 and TRBJ2-7, with D hard to call. Germline values: CDR1 MNHEY, CDR2 SVGAGI. The germline V and J ends were trimmed by 2 bases and 3 bases, with 2 bases remaining between them. The CDR3 contains 11 residues. CDR3 sequence (DNA): TGTGCCAGCAGTTACCACTACGAGCAGTACTTC. Protein product: CASSYHYEQYF.

A note on this clone: At the DNA level, this CDR3 is encoded by other sequences in the same sample as well. The J gene is TRBJ2-6, the V gene TRBV2, with D hard to call. The ends were cut back, 4 bases at V and 4 bases at J, with 2 bases in the middle. The CDR3 covers 12 residues. Germline V CDR1 and CDR2: SNHLY, FYNNEI. The CDR3 sequence is CASSAGANVLTF. CDR3 DNA: TGTGCCAGCAGTGCCGGGGCCAACGTCCTGACTTTC.

The chain employs TRBV7-2 and TRBJ1-4, with D possibly matching TRBD1 (5 bases). The V end lost 5 bases, the J end lost 8 bases, and 18 bases lay between the germline ends. CDR1 and CDR2 from the germline V gene are SGHTA and FQGNSA. This CDR3 spans 15 amino acids. The CDR3 is CASSKRAGREEKLFF. CDR3 bases: TGTGCCAGCAGCAAAAGGGCAGGGAGGGAGGAAAAACTGTTTTTT. Filled out from reference TRBV7-2 and TRBJ1-4, the complete variable domain reads GAGVSQSPSNKVTEKGKDVELRCDPISGHTALYWYRQSLGQGLEFLIYFQGNSAPDKSGLPSDRFSAERTGGSVSTLTIQRTQQEDSAVYLCASSKRAGREEKLFFGSGTQLSVL.

V and J are TRBV6-1 and TRBJ1-2; TRBD1 might be the D (6 bases). The germline V and J ends were trimmed by 0 bases and 4 bases, with 15 bases remaining between them. This CDR3 is built from 16 residues. Germline CDR1 and CDR2: MNHNS and SASEGT. CDR3 DNA sequence: TGTGCCAGCAGTGAAGCCCCCGGGGGGCGCTCCTATGGCTACACCTTC. This gives the protein CASSEAPGGRSYGYTF.

In its sample, this clone was seen once. CDR3 sequence (DNA): TGTGCCAGCAGTGAAAATAGCGGGAGGGATACGCAGTATTTT. It specifies CASSENSGRDTQYF. The chain links TRBV6-1 to TRBJ2-3; TRBD2 matches at 10 bases. J lost 6 bases, V lost 2 bases, and 2 bases had no gene match. Germline CDR1 reads MNHNS; CDR2 reads SASEGT. The CDR3 is made up of 14 amino acids.

The chain has TRBV5-4 and TRBJ2-2, with 7 bases aligning to TRBD1. The V and J ends lost 2 bases and 5 bases, in that order; junction bases with no gene match: 0. Germline loops: CDR1 SGHNT, CDR2 YYREEE (reference sequence). CDR3 length equals 13 residues. The DNA for the CDR3 is TGTGCCAGCAGCTTACAGGGGACCGGGGAGCTGTTTTTT. Its protein is CASSLQGTGELFF.

The chain couples TRBV7-9 to TRBJ1-5; D unclear. In germline, CDR1 is SEHNR, CDR2 FQNEAQ (reference sequence). This CDR3 is 15 amino acids long. Trimming took 0 bases from V and 0 from J, leaving 6 bases between them. The CDR3 region is CASSLATASNQPQHF. The CDR3 nucleotides are TGTGCCAGCAGCTTAGCCACAGCTAGCAATCAGCCCCAGCATTTT.

The V call is TRBV5-1, the J call TRBJ2-1; a weak D match, TRBD2 (6 bases). Trimming left V 3 bases short and J 7 bases short, with 17 bases between. This CDR3 region has 15 residues. Germline values: CDR1 SGHRS, CDR2 YFSETQ. CDR3 residues: CASSSQFGGGNEQFF. CDR3 nucleotides: TGCGCCAGCAGCTCCCAGTTTGGAGGAGGGAATGAGCAGTTCTTC.

The chain links TRBV3-1 (or the pseudogene TRBV3-2) to TRBJ1-2, with D tentatively TRBD1 (6 bases). The germline V and J ends were trimmed by 0 bases and 5 bases, with 19 bases remaining between them. CDR1 is LGHDT and CDR2 is YNNKEL in the germline V gene (reference sequence). The CDR3 is 17 residues long. This CDR3 is CASSQDRGGRWGYGYTF. The CDR3 bases are TGTGCCAGCAGCCAAGATCGAGGGGGACGGTGGGGATATGGCTACACCTTC.

The rearrangement joins TRBV14 to TRBJ2-5; D may be TRBD1 or TRBD2 (7 bases each). Trimming removed 4 bases at V and 1 base at J, with 13 bases between. Germline CDR1 reads SGHDN; CDR2 reads FVKESK. The length of the CDR3 is 15 residues. The CDR3: CASSPQGRGQETQYF. Here the CDR3 DNA reads TGTGCCAGCAGCCCACAGGGGAGGGGCCAAGAGACCCAGTACTTC.

The chain couples TRBV7-9 to TRBJ2-5, with a weak D call TRBD1 (5 bases). Germline CDR1 SEHNR, CDR2 FQNEAQ (reference sequence). Trimming shortened V by 1 base and J by 7 bases, and 10 bases separated the two germline ends. The CDR3 spans 13 residues. The CDR3 protein is CASSLGSRATQYF. As DNA, the CDR3 is TGTGCCAGCAGCTTAGGTAGCAGGGCGACCCAGTACTTC.

V is TRBV10-3 and J is TRBJ2-5; possibly TRBD2 for D (7 bases). The germline CDR1 and CDR2 sequences are ENHRY and SYGVKD. Between the trimmed V and J ends, which lost 6 bases and 5 bases, there was a span of 16 bases. This CDR3 is built from 14 residues. The CDR3: CAISRRGAEETQYF. DNA of the CDR3: TGTGCCATCAGCCGACGGGGGGCGGAGGAGACCCAGTACTTC.

This chain uses TRBV19 with TRBJ2-7; D is undetermined. The CDR3 has 11 amino acids. Germline V gives CDR1 LNHDA, CDR2 SQIVND (reference sequence). V dropped 3 bases and J dropped 6 bases, with 6 bases sitting between them. The CDR3 protein is CASSMASEQYF. Here the CDR3 DNA reads TGTGCCAGTAGTATGGCGAGCGAGCAGTACTTC.

This clone has only a few counts. The rearrangement uses TRBV3-1 (or the pseudogene TRBV3-2) and TRBJ2-7; TRBD2 matches at 10 bases. Trimming removed 5 bases from V and 7 bases from J; junction bases left unmatched: 8. Germline V lookup: CDR1 LGHDT, CDR2 YNNKEL (reference sequence). The CDR3 has 14 amino acids. The CDR3 DNA follows: TGTGCCAGCAGCTCCAGCGGGAGGGCCGAAGAGCAGTACTTC. It translates to CASSSSGRAEEQYF.

V is TRBV15 and J is TRBJ2-1, with TRBD2 matching over 9 bases. CDR1 is LNHNV and CDR2 is YYDKDF in the germline V gene (reference sequence). J was trimmed by 7 bases and V by 1 base; bases with no gene match: 14. CDR3 length: 18 residues. CDR3 loop: CATSRGGVPSGKGNEQFF. CDR3 sequence (DNA): TGTGCCACCAGCAGAGGCGGGGTCCCTAGCGGGAAAGGGAATGAGCAGTTCTTC.

The rearrangement uses TRBV11-2 and TRBJ1-5; D is unclear. V was clipped by 4 bases and J by 6 bases, with 16 bases between them. The CDR3 loop spans 15 amino acids. The germline V gene encodes CDR1 SGHAT and CDR2 FQNNGV. This chain's CDR3 is CASSSGSGGSQPQHF. The CDR3 DNA reads as TGTGCCAGCAGCTCAGGCAGCGGAGGGAGTCAGCCCCAGCATTTT.